Presented here are 16 T cell receptor beta chains from one specimen sequenced in a study of CD8 T cells in ankylosing spondylitis. TCRdb fed the 5' RACE reads into MiXCR, producing one record per CDR3 protein. The sample shows around 300,000 distinct CDR3 sequences, around 21% of them seen only once. Input material: blood, either unsorted or a sorted T cell fraction (not recorded which). Every receptor here comes from a female donor with ankylosing spondylitis or in good health (not recorded which).

This clonotype was picked up many times. The chain couples TRBV29-1 to TRBJ2-7; D ambiguous. Germline-derived CDR1 and CDR2 are SQVTM and ANQGSEA. The CDR3 runs 13 residues. V gave up 6 bases and J gave up 2 bases, with 14 bases separating them. The CDR3 DNA follows: TGCAGCGTCGCTCAGAGCCTTACCTACGAGCAGTACTTC. Residues: CSVAQSLTYEQYF.

Only a few counts were recorded for this clonotype. The chain links TRBV7-2 to TRBJ2-7; 8 bases line up with TRBD1. The V gene's germline CDR1 is SGHTA and CDR2 FQGNSA. The CDR3 loop spans 15 amino acids. With 5 bases clipped from V and 4 bases from J, the junction kept 10 bases outside the gene matches. The CDR3 loop is CASSTRQGLGYEQYF. The CDR3 nucleotides read TGTGCCAGCAGCACCCGACAGGGGTTGGGATACGAGCAGTACTTC.

This clonotype was seen many times. V usage is TRBV29-1 and J usage is TRBJ2-7; the D gene could be TRBD1 or TRBD2 (7 bases each). Between the trimmed V and J ends, which lost 3 bases and 5 bases, there was a span of 17 bases. The V gene's germline CDR1 is SQVTM and CDR2 ANQGSEA. CDR3 length equals 14 residues. The CDR3 reads CSVDSGRQGDEQYF. The DNA of the CDR3 is TGCAGCGTTGACTCCGGGAGGCAGGGGGACGAGCAGTACTTC.

V gene TRBV6-2 or TRBV6-3 combines with J gene TRBJ1-2; D gene ambiguous. This CDR3 has 13 amino acids. V was shortened by 5 bases and J by 5 bases, with 12 bases between the two germline ends. Looked up from germline, CDR1 is MNHEY and CDR2 is SVGEGT. CDR3 in amino acids: CASSRTGKYGYTF. The DNA for the CDR3 is TGTGCCAGCAGTCGGACGGGAAAATATGGCTACACCTTC.

This clonotype has a count of ten or more. The genes are TRBV20-1 and TRBJ2-7, with TRBD2 identical over 7 bases. Germline-derived CDR1 and CDR2 are DFQATT and SNEGSKA (reference sequence). The V segment lost 3 bases and the J segment 4 bases; nucleotides outside the gene matches: 9. The CDR3 sequence is 14 residues long. CDR3 region: CSASPSSGIYEQYF. CDR3 DNA: TGCAGTGCTAGTCCCTCAAGCGGGATATACGAGCAGTACTTC.

The V and J genes are TRBV20-1 and TRBJ2-5, with 7 bases lining up with TRBD2. Germline values: CDR1 DFQATT, CDR2 SNEGSKA (reference sequence). The V segment lost 5 bases and the J segment 3 bases; nucleotides outside the gene matches: 12. The CDR3 spans 15 residues. CDR3 loop: CSASTSGTDKETQYF. The DNA for the CDR3 is TGCAGTGCTTCTACCAGCGGGACGGATAAAGAGACCCAGTACTTC.

The chain combines TRBV3-1 with TRBJ2-1; the D is unclear. The germline V gene has CDR1 LGHDT and CDR2 YNNKEL (reference sequence). The CDR3 covers 12 residues. Trimming stripped 4 bases from V and 8 bases from J, with 9 bases between. CDR3: CASSLETYEQFF. As DNA, the CDR3 is TGTGCCAGCAGCCTAGAGACGTATGAGCAGTTCTTC.

The chain carries TRBV7-2 and TRBJ1-1; D is possibly TRBD1 (5 bases). CDR3 length equals 16 residues. The germline V and J ends were trimmed by 6 bases and 1 base, with 18 bases remaining between them. The germline V gene has CDR1 SGHTA and CDR2 FQGNSA. The chain's CDR3 is CASSWGSRVANTEAFF. The CDR3 DNA sequence: TGTGCCAGCAGTTGGGGTTCCAGGGTGGCGAACACTGAAGCTTTCTTT.

This clonotype turned up a few times. The chain employs TRBV19 and TRBJ2-3; 7 nucleotides match TRBD2. The J segment lost 5 bases and the V segment lost 5 bases, leaving 10 bases of the junction unmatched. There are 15 residues in the CDR3. The germline CDR1 and CDR2 sequences are LNHDA and SQIVND (reference sequence). The DNA for the CDR3 is TGTGCCAGTAGTCTACAAGCGGGACGTAAAGATACGCAGTATTTT. It codes for CASSLQAGRKDTQYF. Looking up the rest from reference TRBV19 and TRBJ2-3 gives the full variable domain: DGGITQSPKYLFRKEGQNVTLSCEQNLNHDAMYWYRQDPGQGLRLIYYSQIVNDFQKGDIAEGYSVSREKKESFPLTVTSAQKNPTAFYLCASSLQAGRKDTQYFGPGTRLTVL.

This clonotype has just a few counts. The rearrangement joins TRBV12-3 or TRBV12-4 to TRBJ2-7; 10 bases map to TRBD2. The CDR3 contains 15 residues. J gave up 3 bases and V 6 bases, and 8 bases lay outside the gene matches. The chain's CDR3 is CASSHRSGRDYEQYF. CDR3 DNA sequence: TGTGCCAGCAGCCACCGAAGCGGGAGGGACTACGAGCAGTACTTC.

This clonotype was recorded a few times. V is TRBV10-3 and J is TRBJ2-7; 7 bases are a match to TRBD1. There are 12 residues in the CDR3. With 5 bases clipped from V and 6 bases from J, the junction kept 4 bases outside the gene matches. The V gene's germline CDR1 is ENHRY and CDR2 SYGVKD. CDR3 loop: CAISRDRAEQYF. The CDR3 DNA follows: TGTGCCATCAGTCGCGACAGGGCCGAGCAGTACTTC.

This rearrangement joins TRBV5-6 to TRBJ2-7; D gene unclear. V was clipped by 4 bases and J by 3 bases, with 23 bases between them. The CDR3 spans 17 residues. The germline gives CDR1 SGHDT, CDR2 YYEEEE. Written as DNA, the CDR3 is TGTGCCAGCAGCCGCCCCCCGACCGGTAGGTGGATCTACGAGCAGTACTTC. Amino acids: CASSRPPTGRWIYEQYF.

This clonotype has a handful of counts. The chain is built from TRBV12-3 or TRBV12-4 and TRBJ2-4, with D possibly TRBD1 on 6 matching bases. The CDR3 contains 15 residues. Trimming removed 6 bases at V and 8 bases at J, with 20 bases between. The CDR3: CASSRSQGLGDIQYF. The DNA of the CDR3 is TGTGCCAGCAGCCGGTCCCAGGGGTTGGGGGACATTCAGTACTTC.

The chain employs TRBV5-5 and TRBJ1-5, with TRBD1 as a possible D gene (5 bases). This CDR3 is 14 amino acids long. Per germline, CDR1 SGHKS and CDR2 YYEKEE (reference sequence). The germline V and J ends were trimmed by 4 bases and 4 bases, with 12 bases remaining between them. The CDR3 loop reads CASSPGRQNQPQHF. CDR3 nucleotides: TGTGCCAGCAGCCCGGGACGTCAGAATCAGCCCCAGCATTTT.

This chain connects TRBV10-1 to TRBJ2-5; TRBD1 matches 8 bases. Trimming at V came to 3 bases and at J to 5 bases, leaving 5 bases not matched to a gene. Germline V lookup: CDR1 WNHNN, CDR2 SYGVQD (reference sequence). The CDR3 runs 14 residues. Here the CDR3 reads CASSDYRTGETQYF. The CDR3 DNA is TGCGCCAGCAGTGATTATAGGACAGGGGAGACCCAGTACTTC.

This clonotype was seen at least ten times. The chain has TRBV30 and TRBJ2-2; D is unclear. Trimming cost V 0 bases and J 7 bases, with 12 bases left between them. Germline loops: CDR1 GTSNPN, CDR2 SVGIG (reference sequence). This CDR3 is built from 14 residues. CDR3 nucleotide sequence: TGTGCCTGGAGTGTAAGACGAGGCGACGGGGAGCTGTTTTTT. Translated: CAWSVRRGDGELFF.